This TCR beta chain was sequenced during a study of T cells in Graves' hyperthyroidism and ophthalmopathy. Germline CDR1 SGHAT, CDR2 FQNNGV. There are 16 residues in the CDR3. The authors deemed Graves' hyperthyroidism stable absent ophthalmopathy progression within 18 months. Any patient presenting with uncontrolled infection, other autoimmune disease, pregnancy or lactation was left out. With regard to this clonotype: Possible read error: a much larger clone is one base away.

Researchers took RNA transcripts and amplified the TCR beta CDR3 regions from them. Researchers ran a first-round RT-PCR on the TCR CDR3 using the HTBI primer set. TCRdb fed the multiplex PCR reads into MiXCR, producing one record per CDR3 protein. The sample has 530,000 or so distinct CDR3 sequences, about 43% seen once. V is TRBV11-2 and J is TRBJ2-5; maybe TRBD2 (5 bases). Material for sequencing was peripheral blood or thyroid tissue (not recorded which). The source of this sequence is a woman aged 18-29 years with Graves' hyperthyroidism. As DNA, the CDR3 is TGTGCCAGCAGCTTAGCCCAGGATTATTTTGGGGAGACCCAGCACTTC. It specifies CASSLAQDYFGETQHF. The full variable domain, in which reference TRBV11-2 and TRBJ2-5 provide the parts outside the CDR3, is EAGVAQSPRYKIIEKRQSVAFWCNPISGHATLYWYQQILGQGPKLLIQFQNNGVVDDSQLPKDRFSAERLKGVDSTLKIQPAKLEDSAVYLCASSLAQDYFGETQHFGPGTRLLVL.